This entry concerns a single T cell receptor (beta chain). Its target is unknown. Time point reported: week 11, during vaccination. Topical imiquimod accompanied each vaccine dose, which consisted of 300 ug of mutant IDH1 20-mer peptide. This sample is part of a study of a mutant IDH1 vaccine in newly diagnosed glioma. The wider study: In weeks 1, 3, 5, 7, 11, 15, 19 and 23, patients were immunized, eight times in all. Patients previously underwent radiotherapy, temozolomide, or both, and most underwent both. Vaccination began 4-6 weeks post radiotherapy alone, or with temozolomide cycles.

The method was immunoSEQ multiplex PCR; TCRdb's version includes in-frame clones alone and lacks a portion of them. The data show around 25,000 clones, 70% to 80% seen once. Germline assignment: CDR1 MNHEY and CDR2 SVGAGI. The V gene lost 7 bases and the J gene lost 1 base, with 7 bases spanning the gap. The CDR3 spans 12 residues. This specimen was PBMCs, taken from a glioma patient whose treatment included an IDH1 peptide vaccine. The rearrangement joins TRBV6-5 to TRBJ1-1; no definite D call. This TCR was sampled from a young woman with glioma. CDR3 region: CASKAGNTEAFF. The CDR3 coding sequence is TGTGCCAGCAAAGCAGGGAACACTGAAGCTTTCTTT.